The 14 T cell receptor beta chains below were found in one sample sequenced in a study of T cell repertoires in cytomegalovirus infection. Each CDR3 protein is one row after TCRdb ran MiXCR on the reads. The sample shows 300,000 to 450,000 distinct CDR3 sequences, around 18% of them seen only once. Sequences were obtained from PBMCs. These receptors were taken from a human donor in good health (CMV status not recorded). Some clones in this sample may be carry-over from other donors' samples.

This clonotype came up a few times. V usage is TRBV6-5 and J usage is TRBJ2-6, with TRBD2 as a possible D gene (6 bases). Trimming removed 5 bases from V and 0 bases from J, with 11 bases in between. The CDR3 runs to 16 residues. Per germline, CDR1 MNHEY and CDR2 SVGAGI. Here the CDR3 reads CASSPGTFSGANVLTF. As DNA, the CDR3 is TGTGCCAGCAGTCCGGGGACTTTCTCTGGGGCCAACGTCCTGACTTTC.

The gene calls are TRBV5-1 and TRBJ2-1; 13 nucleotides agree with TRBD2. V lost 7 bases, J lost 8 bases, and 6 bases stayed unmatched. This CDR3 contains 14 residues. The germline V gene encodes CDR1 SGHRS and CDR2 YFSETQ. The CDR3 loop reads CASGLAGVLDEQFF. The CDR3 DNA reads as TGCGCCAGCGGACTAGCGGGAGTTCTCGATGAGCAGTTCTTC. The full variable domain, its missing parts supplied by reference TRBV5-1 and TRBJ2-1, is KAGVTQTPRYLIKTRGQQVTLSCSPISGHRSVSWYQQTPGQGLQFLFEYFSETQRNKGNFPGRFSGRQFSNSRSEMNVSTLELGDSALYLCASGLAGVLDEQFFGPGTRLTVL.

The CDR3 spells CASSSASGGRETQYF. The DNA of the CDR3 is TGTGCCAGCAGTTCCGCATCAGGGGGGAGGGAGACCCAGTACTTC. V and J are TRBV28 and TRBJ2-5, with a weak D call TRBD1 (7 bases). The CDR3 extends over 15 amino acids. The V gene's germline CDR1 is MDHEN and CDR2 SYDVKM. V lost 4 bases to trimming and J lost 5 bases, with 17 bases between them.

The chain links TRBV28 to TRBJ1-2, with unresolved D. From germline, CDR1 is MDHEN and CDR2 SYDVKM. V was clipped by 3 bases and J by 3 bases, with 8 bases between them. This CDR3 has 13 residues. For the CDR3, the DNA is TGTGCCAGCAGTTTTCCCGGGTACTATGGCTACACCTTC. It specifies CASSFPGYYGYTF.

The genes are TRBV6-6 and TRBJ2-1; D may be TRBD2 (5 bases). This CDR3 comprises 13 residues. Per germline, CDR1 MNHNY and CDR2 SVGAGI (reference sequence). V was shortened by 7 bases and J by 6 bases, with 13 bases between the two germline ends. For the CDR3, the DNA is TGTGCCAGCAACCGCGACTATATCAATGAGCAGTTCTTC. Encoded protein: CASNRDYINEQFF.

The chain employs TRBV19 and TRBJ1-1; tentatively, D is TRBD1 (5 bases). The CDR3 is 14 residues long. V was clipped by 5 bases and J by 7 bases, with 17 bases between them. CDR1 is LNHDA, CDR2 SQIVND, per germline (reference sequence). DNA of the CDR3: TGTGCCAGTAGTTTGCTTGACAGACCTCATGAAGCTTTCTTT. Translation gives CASSLLDRPHEAFF. The variable domain in full, with the rest retrieved from reference TRBV19 and TRBJ1-1, is DGGITQSPKYLFRKEGQNVTLSCEQNLNHDAMYWYRQDPGQGLRLIYYSQIVNDFQKGDIAEGYSVSREKKESFPLTVTSAQKNPTAFYLCASSLLDRPHEAFFGQGTRLTVV.

The chain employs TRBV19 and TRBJ1-1; 7 nucleotides match TRBD1. J gave up 8 bases and V 8 bases, and 8 bases lay outside the gene matches. Germline CDR1 is LNHDA and CDR2 is SQIVND (reference sequence). The CDR3 loop spans 12 amino acids. The CDR3 is CASGGQTREAFF. As DNA, the CDR3 is TGTGCCAGTGGGGGACAGACACGAGAAGCTTTCTTT.

This clonotype has a count of ten or more. This chain links TRBV6-1 with TRBJ2-1, with 12 bases identical to TRBD2. Germline values: CDR1 MNHNS, CDR2 SASEGT. With 3 bases clipped from V and 6 bases from J, the junction kept 9 bases outside the gene matches. This CDR3 is built from 17 residues. Here the CDR3 reads CASSDMVSSGRANEQFF. The CDR3 nucleotides are TGTGCCAGCAGTGATATGGTCTCTAGCGGGAGGGCCAATGAGCAGTTCTTC.

This rearrangement joins TRBV5-1 to TRBJ1-1; 8 nucleotides agree with TRBD1. CDR1 and CDR2 (germline): SGHRS, YFSETQ. This CDR3 is built from 14 residues. V lost 4 bases to trimming and J lost 5 bases; unmatched junction nucleotides: 7. CDR3 sequence reads: CASSATQGATEAFF. The CDR3 region has the DNA TGCGCCAGCAGCGCTACCCAGGGGGCTACTGAAGCTTTCTTT.

The V call is TRBV29-1, the J call TRBJ2-5; 7 bases map to TRBD1. Trimming took 4 bases from V and 4 from J; bases not matched to a gene: 6. The CDR3 contains 13 residues. CDR1 and CDR2 (germline): SQVTM, ANQGSEA. CDR3 in DNA: TGCAGCGTTGTAGGGGGCGCGGGAGAGACCCAGTACTTC. Residues: CSVVGGAGETQYF.

This clonotype has only a few counts. The chain carries TRBV20-1 and TRBJ2-1; 8 nucleotides line up with TRBD1. Looked up from germline, CDR1 is DFQATT and CDR2 is SNEGSKA (reference sequence). The J segment lost 4 bases and the V segment lost 3 bases, leaving 5 bases of the junction unmatched. This CDR3 is built from 14 residues. In DNA, the CDR3 is TGCAGTGCTAGCCCGGGACAGGTATACAATGAGCAGTTCTTC. As protein: CSASPGQVYNEQFF.

The V call is TRBV12-3 or TRBV12-4, the J call TRBJ2-1; TRBD2 aligns across 14 bases. CDR3 length: 15 residues. V lost 7 bases and J lost 10; bases outside the gene matches: 9. CDR3 region: CASTEGLAGVREQFF. CDR3 DNA: TGTGCCAGCACCGAGGGACTAGCGGGAGTCAGGGAGCAGTTCTTC.

This clonotype was recorded a few times. V is TRBV7-2 and J is TRBJ2-7; the D is unclear. There are 14 residues in the CDR3. V shed 5 bases and J shed 2 bases, with 13 bases lying between them. The germline CDR1 and CDR2 sequences are SGHTA and FQGNSA. The CDR3 loop is CASSLFAPTYEQYF. CDR3 nucleotides: TGTGCCAGCAGCCTCTTTGCCCCGACCTACGAGCAGTACTTC.

This clonotype came up many times. The chain uses TRBV7-8 and TRBJ2-1; D possibly uses TRBD1 or TRBD2 (5 bases each). V dropped 5 bases and J dropped 5 bases, with 19 bases sitting between them. Germline V CDR1 and CDR2: SGHVS, FQNEAQ. The CDR3 length is 16 residues. The CDR3 reads CASSQRVSLGDNEQFF. The DNA of the CDR3 is TGTGCCAGCAGCCAAAGGGTCTCCTTGGGGGACAATGAGCAGTTCTTC. The whole variable domain, filled in from reference TRBV7-8 and TRBJ2-1, reads GAGVSQSPRYKVAKRGQDVALRCDPISGHVSLFWYQQALGQGPEFLTYFQNEAQLDKSGLPSDRFFAERPEGSVSTLKIQRTQQEDSAVYLCASSQRVSLGDNEQFFGPGTRLTVL.